This T cell receptor beta chain comes out of a study of blood T cell repertoires in COVID-19. Participants, roughly 18 to 89 years old, spanned 25 or so US areas. Membership in each cohort depended on participant-reported clinical history. Recovered status in Cohort 3 required two negative PCRs, clearance, or symptom resolution. Sequencing was performed with immunoSEQ multiplex PCR; in TCRdb, only in-frame clones are kept and a portion is missing. Of under 200,000 clones listed, roughly 90% are singletons. The CDR3 runs to 15 residues. In germline, CDR1 is MNHEY, CDR2 SVGAGI. V lost 10 bases to trimming and J lost 3 bases, with 20 bases between them.

The source material was PBMCs or T cells enriched from blood (not recorded which). The sequence was obtained from a woman aged 18-29 years who had recovered from COVID-19. The chain carries TRBV6-5 and TRBJ2-3; TRBD2 might be the D (7 bases). CDR3 sequence reads: CATVRGALGTDTQYF. The CDR3 DNA is TGTGCCACCGTCCGGGGGGCGCTGGGAACAGATACGCAGTATTTT.